This TCR beta chain was captured by sequencing in a study of early T cells in non-severe SARS-CoV-2 infection. Study as a whole: The input, bulk RNA from unsorted whole blood, was sequenced, and chains were unpaired.

TCRdb re-derived calls from the 5' RACE reads in MiXCR, one entry per CDR3 protein. Of tens of thousands of distinct CDR3 sequences listed, 12% are singletons. Deletions cut 6 bases from V and 6 bases from J, with 15 bases between. There are 15 residues in the CDR3. Looked up from germline, CDR1 is MNHEY and CDR2 is SVGEGT. This TCR derives from an adult who was a healthcare worker with PCR-confirmed SARS-CoV-2 infection or an uninfected control (not recorded which). Sequenced: whole blood. The rearrangement joins TRBV6-2 or TRBV6-3 to TRBJ1-6; the D is unclear. DNA for the CDR3: TGTGCCAGCAGGCAAGACGGATTTCCTAATTCACCCCTCCACTTT. Protein: CASRQDGFPNSPLHF.